This record concerns one T cell receptor beta chain sequence. The antigen remains unidentified. Germline V gene lookup returns CDR1 SNHLY and CDR2 FYNNEI. There are 14 residues in the CDR3. Making the TCR beta libraries relied on UMI-labeled 5' RACE. TCRdb re-called the 5' RACE reads and shows each CDR3 protein once, DNA omitted. The sample has 15,000 to 20,000 distinct CDR3 sequences. The data belong to a study of human CD8 memory T cell subsets. Stem-like memory CD8+ T cells (TSTEM) showed a CCR7+ PD-1- TIGIT- phenotype. Total CD8+ T cells were enriched by negative magnetic separation. Duplicate vials holding roughly 150,000 sorted CD8+ T cells per subset yielded the RNA. Findings of the study overall: Stem-like memory and precursor exhausted T cell repertoires showed minimal mutual overlap.

The clonotype comes from a human donor in good health. This chain joins TRBV2 and TRBJ1-4; lacking DNA, the TRBD1 call made by TCRdb goes unchecked. The source material was CD8+ stem-like memory T cells (TSCM and TCM) sorted from PBMCs. Subset indicated: stem-like memory CD8 T cells (TSTEM), CCR7+ PD-1- TIGIT-. CDR3 in amino acids: CASSLTGPNEKLFF. Full variable domain (outside the CDR3, taken from reference TRBV2 and TRBJ1-4): EPEVTQTPSHQVTQMGQEVILRCVPISNHLYFYWYRQILGQKVEFLVSFYNNEISEKSEIFDDQFSVERPDGSNFTLKIRSTKLEDSAMYFCASSLTGPNEKLFFGSGTQLSVL.